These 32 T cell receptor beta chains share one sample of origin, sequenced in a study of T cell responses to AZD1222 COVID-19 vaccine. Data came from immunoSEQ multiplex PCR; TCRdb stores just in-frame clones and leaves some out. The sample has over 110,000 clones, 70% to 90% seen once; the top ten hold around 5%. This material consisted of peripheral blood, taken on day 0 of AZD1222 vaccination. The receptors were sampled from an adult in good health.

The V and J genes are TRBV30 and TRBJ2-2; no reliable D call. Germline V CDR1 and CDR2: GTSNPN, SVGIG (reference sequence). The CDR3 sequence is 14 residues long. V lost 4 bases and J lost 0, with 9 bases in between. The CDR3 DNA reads TGTGCCTGGACATTTGGTTCGAACACCGGGGAGCTGTTTTTT. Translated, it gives CAWTFGSNTGELFF.

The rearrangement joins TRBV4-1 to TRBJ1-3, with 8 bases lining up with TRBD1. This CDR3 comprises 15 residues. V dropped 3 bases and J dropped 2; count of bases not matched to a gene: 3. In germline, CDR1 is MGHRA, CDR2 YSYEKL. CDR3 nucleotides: TGCGCCAGCAGCCAGACGACAGGGGCTGGAAACACCATATATTTT. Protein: CASSQTTGAGNTIYF.

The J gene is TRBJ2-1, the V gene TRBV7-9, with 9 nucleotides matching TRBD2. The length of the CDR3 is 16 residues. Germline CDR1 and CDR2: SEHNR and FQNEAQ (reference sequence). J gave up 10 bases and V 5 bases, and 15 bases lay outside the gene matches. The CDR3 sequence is CASSLHAGLAGPEQFF. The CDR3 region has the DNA TGTGCCAGCAGCCTACACGCGGGGCTAGCGGGACCCGAGCAGTTCTTC. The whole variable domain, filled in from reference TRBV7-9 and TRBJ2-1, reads DTGVSQNPRHKITKRGQNVTFRCDPISEHNRLYWYRQTLGQGPEFLTYFQNEAQLEKSRLLSDRFSAERPKGSFSTLEIQRTEQGDSAMYLCASSLHAGLAGPEQFFGPGTRLTVL.

The CDR3 here is CASSLPGLAGVDEQYF. The DNA for the CDR3 is TGTGCCAGCAGCTTACCGGGACTAGCGGGAGTCGATGAGCAGTACTTC. The chain is built from TRBV7-2 and TRBJ2-7, with 14 positions matching TRBD2. There are 16 residues in the CDR3. In germline, CDR1 is SGHTA, CDR2 FQGNSA. Unmatched junction bases numbered 7, after V lost 2 bases and J lost 7 bases.

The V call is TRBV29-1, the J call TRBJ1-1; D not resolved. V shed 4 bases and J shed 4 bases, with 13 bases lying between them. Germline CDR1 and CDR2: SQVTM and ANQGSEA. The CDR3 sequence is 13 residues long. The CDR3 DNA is TGCAGCGTTGGGCGGGGTTGGAGCACTGAAGCTTTCTTT. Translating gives CSVGRGWSTEAFF.

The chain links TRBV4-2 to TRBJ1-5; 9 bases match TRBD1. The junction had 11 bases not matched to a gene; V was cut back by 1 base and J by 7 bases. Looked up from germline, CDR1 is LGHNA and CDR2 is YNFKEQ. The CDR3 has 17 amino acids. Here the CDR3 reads CASSQGVQGAFGQPQHF. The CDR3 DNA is TGTGCCAGCAGCCAAGGGGTACAGGGGGCCTTTGGGCAGCCCCAGCATTTT.

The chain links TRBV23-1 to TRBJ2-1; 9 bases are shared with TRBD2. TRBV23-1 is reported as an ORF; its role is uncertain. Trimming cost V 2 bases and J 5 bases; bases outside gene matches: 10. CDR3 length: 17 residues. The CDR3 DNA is TGCGCCAGCAGTCAAGCCCGGAGAGCGGGAGGCCACAATGAGCAGTTCTTC. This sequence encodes CASSQARRAGGHNEQFF.

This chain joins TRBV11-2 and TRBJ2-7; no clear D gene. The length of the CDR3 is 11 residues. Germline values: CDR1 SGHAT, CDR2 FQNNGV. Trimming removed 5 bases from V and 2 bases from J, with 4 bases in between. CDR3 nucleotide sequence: TGTGCCAGCAGCGAGACCTACGAGCAGTACTTC. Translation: CASSETYEQYF.

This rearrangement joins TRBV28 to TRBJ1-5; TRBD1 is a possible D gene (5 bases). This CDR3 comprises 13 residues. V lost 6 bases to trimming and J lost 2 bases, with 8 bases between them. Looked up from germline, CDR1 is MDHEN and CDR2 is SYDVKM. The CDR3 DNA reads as TGTGCCAGCAGATCGGGGGGCAATCAGCCCCAGCATTTT. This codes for CASRSGGNQPQHF.

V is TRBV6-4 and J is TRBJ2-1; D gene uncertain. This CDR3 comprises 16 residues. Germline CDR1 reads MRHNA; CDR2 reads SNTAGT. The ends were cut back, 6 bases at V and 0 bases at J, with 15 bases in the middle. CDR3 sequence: CASSPVGRPSYNEQFF. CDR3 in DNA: TGTGCCAGCAGCCCCGTTGGGCGTCCCTCCTACAATGAGCAGTTCTTC.

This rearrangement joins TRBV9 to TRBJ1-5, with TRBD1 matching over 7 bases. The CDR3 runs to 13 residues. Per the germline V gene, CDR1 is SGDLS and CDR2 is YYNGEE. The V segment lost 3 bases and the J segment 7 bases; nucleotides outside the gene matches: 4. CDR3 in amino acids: CASSATGAQPQHF. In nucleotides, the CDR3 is TGTGCCAGCAGCGCCACAGGGGCACAGCCCCAGCATTTT.

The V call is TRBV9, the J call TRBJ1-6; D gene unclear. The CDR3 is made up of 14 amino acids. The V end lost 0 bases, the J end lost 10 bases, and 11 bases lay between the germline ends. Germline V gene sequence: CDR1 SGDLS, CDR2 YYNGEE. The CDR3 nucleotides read TGTGCCAGCAGCGTAGTTGGAGTGGGATCACCCCTCCACTTT. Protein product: CASSVVGVGSPLHF.

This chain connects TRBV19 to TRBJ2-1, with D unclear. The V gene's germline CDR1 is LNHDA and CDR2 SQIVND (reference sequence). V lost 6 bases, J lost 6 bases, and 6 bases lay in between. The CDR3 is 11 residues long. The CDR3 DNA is TGTGCCAGTAGCGCTAGCAATGAGCAGTTCTTC. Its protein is CASSASNEQFF.

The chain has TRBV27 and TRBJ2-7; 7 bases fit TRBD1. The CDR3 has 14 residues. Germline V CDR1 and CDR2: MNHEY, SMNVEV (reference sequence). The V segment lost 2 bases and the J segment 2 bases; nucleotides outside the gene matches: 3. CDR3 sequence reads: CASSLSRGTYEQYF. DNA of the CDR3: TGTGCCAGCAGTTTAAGCAGGGGGACCTACGAGCAGTACTTC.

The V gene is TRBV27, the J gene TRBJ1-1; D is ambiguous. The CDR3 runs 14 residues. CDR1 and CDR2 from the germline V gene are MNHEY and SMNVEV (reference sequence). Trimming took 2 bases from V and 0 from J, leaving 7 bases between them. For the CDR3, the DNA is TGTGCCAGCAGTTTAAGCCCCATGAACACTGAAGCTTTCTTT. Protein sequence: CASSLSPMNTEAFF.

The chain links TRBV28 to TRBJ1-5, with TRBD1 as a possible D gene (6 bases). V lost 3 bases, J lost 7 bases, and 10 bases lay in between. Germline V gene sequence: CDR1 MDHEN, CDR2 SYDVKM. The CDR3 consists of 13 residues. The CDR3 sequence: CASSLKGEQPQHF. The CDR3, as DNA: TGTGCCAGCAGTTTGAAGGGGGAGCAGCCCCAGCATTTT.

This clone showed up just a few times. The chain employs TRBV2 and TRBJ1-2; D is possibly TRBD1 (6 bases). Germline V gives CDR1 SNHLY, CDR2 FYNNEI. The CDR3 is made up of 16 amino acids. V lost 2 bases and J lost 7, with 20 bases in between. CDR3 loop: CASSESGGLRGPGYTF. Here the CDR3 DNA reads TGTGCCAGCAGTGAATCGGGGGGGCTGAGGGGCCCTGGCTACACCTTC.

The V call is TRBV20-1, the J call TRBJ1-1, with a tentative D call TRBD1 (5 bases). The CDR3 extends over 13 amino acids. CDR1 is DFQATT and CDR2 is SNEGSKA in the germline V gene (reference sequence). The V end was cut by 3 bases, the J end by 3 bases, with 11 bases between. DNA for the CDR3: TGCAGTGCTAGTAGTACAGGTTACACTGAAGCTTTCTTT. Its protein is CSASSTGYTEAFF.

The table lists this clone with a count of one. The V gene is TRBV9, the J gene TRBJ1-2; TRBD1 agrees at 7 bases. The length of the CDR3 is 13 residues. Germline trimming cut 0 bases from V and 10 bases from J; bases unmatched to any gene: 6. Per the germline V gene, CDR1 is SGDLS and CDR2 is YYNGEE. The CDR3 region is CASSVGRGRDYTF. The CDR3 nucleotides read TGTGCCAGCAGCGTAGGTAGGGGGCGCGACTACACCTTC.

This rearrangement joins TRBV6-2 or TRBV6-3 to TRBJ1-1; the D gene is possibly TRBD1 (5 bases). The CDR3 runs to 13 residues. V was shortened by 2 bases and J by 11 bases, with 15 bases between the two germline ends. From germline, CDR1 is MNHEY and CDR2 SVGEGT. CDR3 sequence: CASSYASGRSAFF. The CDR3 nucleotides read TGTGCCAGCAGTTACGCCTCAGGGCGCTCCGCTTTCTTT.

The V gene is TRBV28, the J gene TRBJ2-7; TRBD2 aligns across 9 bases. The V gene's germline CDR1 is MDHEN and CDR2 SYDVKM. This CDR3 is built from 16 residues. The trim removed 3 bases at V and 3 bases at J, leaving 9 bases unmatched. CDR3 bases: TGTGCCAGCAGTTTGGCGGGAGGGAGTTACTTCTACGAGCAGTACTTC. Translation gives CASSLAGGSYFYEQYF.

This CDR3 reads CASSLHGHQGNEQYF. The DNA for the CDR3 is TGTGCCAGCAGCCTACACGGCCACCAAGGCAACGAGCAGTACTTC. The chain carries TRBV7-9 and TRBJ2-7; D gene unclear. The CDR3 spans 15 residues. Trimming removed 5 bases at V and 5 bases at J, with 19 bases between. Germline V lookup: CDR1 SEHNR, CDR2 FQNEAQ (reference sequence).

The CDR3 coding sequence is TGTGCCAGCAGCTTCCTGGGACAGAGCCCCTACGAGCAGTACTTC. The encoded protein is CASSFLGQSPYEQYF. J is TRBJ2-7 and V is TRBV7-2, with 7 bases aligning to TRBD1. Germline loops: CDR1 SGHTA, CDR2 FQGNSA. The V segment lost 3 bases and the J segment 2 bases; nucleotides outside the gene matches: 7. CDR3 length: 15 residues.

In DNA form, the CDR3 reads TGTGCCAGCAGCAAAGGTCCAATCCTGGGGGAGCAGTACTTC. Translation: CASSKGPILGEQYF. The V gene is TRBV21-1, the J gene TRBJ2-7. TRBV21-1 is tagged as a pseudogene. The CDR3 runs to 14 residues.

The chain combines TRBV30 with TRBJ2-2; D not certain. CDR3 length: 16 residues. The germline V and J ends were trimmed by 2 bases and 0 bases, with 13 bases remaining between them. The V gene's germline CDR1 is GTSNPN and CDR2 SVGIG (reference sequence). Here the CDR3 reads CAWSFLGPANTGELFF. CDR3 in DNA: TGTGCCTGGAGTTTTTTAGGGCCTGCGAACACCGGGGAGCTGTTTTTT.

The CDR3 loop reads CASSSPRGRGSLDYGYTF. CDR3 bases: TGTGCCAGCAGTAGCCCCAGGGGGCGCGGTAGTCTTGACTATGGCTACACCTTC. V is TRBV28 and J is TRBJ1-2; 8 bases match TRBD1. The CDR3 runs to 18 residues. Per germline, CDR1 MDHEN and CDR2 SYDVKM. J lost 3 bases, V lost 5 bases, and 17 bases had no gene match.

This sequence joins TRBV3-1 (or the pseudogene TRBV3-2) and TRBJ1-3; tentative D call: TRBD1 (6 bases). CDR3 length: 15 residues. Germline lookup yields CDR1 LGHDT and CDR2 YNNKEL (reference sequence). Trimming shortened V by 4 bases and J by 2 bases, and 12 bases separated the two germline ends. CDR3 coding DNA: TGTGCCAGCAGCCCGGTGCGGGGGCCTGGAAACACCATATATTTT. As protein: CASSPVRGPGNTIYF.

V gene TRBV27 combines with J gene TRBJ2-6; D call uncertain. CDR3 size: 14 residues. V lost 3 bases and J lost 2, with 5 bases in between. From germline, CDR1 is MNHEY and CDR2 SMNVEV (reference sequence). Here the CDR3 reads CASSFGPGANVLTF. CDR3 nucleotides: TGTGCCAGCAGTTTTGGGCCTGGGGCCAACGTCCTGACTTTC.

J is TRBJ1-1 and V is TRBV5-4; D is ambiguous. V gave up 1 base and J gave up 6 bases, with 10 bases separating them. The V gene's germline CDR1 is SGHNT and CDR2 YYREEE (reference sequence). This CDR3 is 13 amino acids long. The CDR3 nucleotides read TGTGCCAGCAGCTTGCCCCAGGTTGCTGAAGCTTTCTTT. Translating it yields CASSLPQVAEAFF.

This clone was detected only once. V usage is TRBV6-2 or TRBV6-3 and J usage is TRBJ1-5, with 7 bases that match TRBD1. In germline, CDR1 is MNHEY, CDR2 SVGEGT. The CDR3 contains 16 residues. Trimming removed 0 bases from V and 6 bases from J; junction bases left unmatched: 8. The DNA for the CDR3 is TGTGCCAGCAGTTACTCTCGCAGGGGGGGCAGTCAGCCCCAGCATTTT. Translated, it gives CASSYSRRGGSQPQHF.

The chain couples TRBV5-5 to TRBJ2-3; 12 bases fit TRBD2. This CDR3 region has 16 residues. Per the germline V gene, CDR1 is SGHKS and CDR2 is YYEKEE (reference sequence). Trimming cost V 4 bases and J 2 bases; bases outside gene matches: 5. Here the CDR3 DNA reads TGTGCCAGCAGCGGCCGACTAGCGGGAGACACAGATACGCAGTATTTT. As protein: CASSGRLAGDTDTQYF.

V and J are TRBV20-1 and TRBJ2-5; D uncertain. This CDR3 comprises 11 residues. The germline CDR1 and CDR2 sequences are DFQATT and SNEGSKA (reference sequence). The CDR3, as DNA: TGCAGCGCCGTGTTCCAAGAGACCCAGTACTTC. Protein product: CSAVFQETQYF.